This TCR beta chain was retrieved from a study of shared clonotypes between healthy human individuals. Overall study: CD4 naive and CD4 memory each took three plates per donor, while CD8 naive took two and CD8 memory one.

General study points: Richness estimates generally favored naive over memory subsets.

This clone showed up just once. Its target is not known. The CDR3 contains 17 residues. Germline trimming cut 4 bases from V and 5 bases from J; bases unmatched to any gene: 10. The germline gives CDR1 SGHDN, CDR2 FVKESK. Assay execution took place at the deep level. Assay used: immunoSEQ multiplex PCR; TCRdb lists only in-frame clones, some missing. The table includes 1,500,000 or so clones, around 95% detected once. This chain links TRBV14 with TRBJ2-1; TRBD2 agrees at 11 bases. The sample was naive CD4+ T cells sorted from blood. Indicated subset: CD45RA+ positively selected. The clonotype originates from a man aged 25-40 years in good health. CDR3 sequence reads: CASSREPGLAENNEQFF. The CDR3 region has the DNA TGTGCCAGCAGCCGAGAACCGGGACTAGCGGAAAACAATGAGCAGTTCTTC.